This TCR beta chain is from a study of T-cell reconstitution after alpha-beta-depleted transplantation in children (dated by TCRdb to the mid-2010s). Regarding the study in general: Using TCR repertoire profiling, the study followed T-cell immune reconstitution in a quantitative way in children after TCRalphabeta/CD19-depleted allogeneic hematopoietic cell transplantation.

Libraries were made using PCR. The instrument was an Illumina HiSeq 2500. To normalize quantification of the TCRbeta repertoire, the TCR libraries were built with molecular barcoding that relied on unique molecular identifiers. The public reads were reanalyzed by TCRdb: fastp trimming at Q25, MiXCR alignment, in-frame beta chains only. A single entry per CDR3 protein holds the most common genes and DNA from its merged rows. The sample table lists around 380,000 distinct CDR3 sequences, 11% of them with a count of one. The ten top clones hold approximately 5% of the sample. Trimming at the junction amounts to 4 bases on V and 6 bases on J, and the germline ends lie 6 bases apart. Looking up the germline V gene yields CDR1 SQVTM and CDR2 ANQGSEA. The CDR3 runs 11 residues from the cysteine to the phenylalanine. The entry retains the CDR3 DNA only, 33 bases that are in frame from base 1. Concerning this clonotype itself: What this receptor recognizes is not known. Base qualities were left out, and no much larger clone turns up one base away.

This TCR was sampled from a human donor who donated a stem cell graft to a child with acute myeloid leukemia. The source material was PBMCs from the stem cell graft donor, sampled from the stem cell graft. The chain is encoded by TRBV29-1 joined to TRBJ2-2; the D segment cannot be called with confidence. The CDR3 has the sequence CSVGAAGELFF. DNA sequence: TGCAGCGTTGGTGCAGCCGGGGAGCTGTTTTTT.